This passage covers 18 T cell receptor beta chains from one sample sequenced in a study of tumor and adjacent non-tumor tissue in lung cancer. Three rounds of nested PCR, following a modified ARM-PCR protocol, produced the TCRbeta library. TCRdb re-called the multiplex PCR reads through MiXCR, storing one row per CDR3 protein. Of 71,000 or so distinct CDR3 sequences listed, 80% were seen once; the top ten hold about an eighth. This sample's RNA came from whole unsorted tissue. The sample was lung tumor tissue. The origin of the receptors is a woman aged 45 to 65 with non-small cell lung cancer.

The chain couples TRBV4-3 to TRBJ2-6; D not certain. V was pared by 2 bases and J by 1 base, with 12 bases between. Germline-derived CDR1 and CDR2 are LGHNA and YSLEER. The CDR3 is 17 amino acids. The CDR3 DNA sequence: TGCGCCAGCAGCCAAAACTCAGGTTTATCTGGGGCCAACGTCCTGACTTTC. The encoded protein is CASSQNSGLSGANVLTF.

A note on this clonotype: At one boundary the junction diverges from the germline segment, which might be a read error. The CDR3 protein is CASRPLGGNPDTQYF. CDR3 nucleotides: TGTGCCAGCAGACCCCTTGGCGGGAATCCAGATACTCAGTATTTT. J is TRBJ2-3 and V is TRBV6-1; D perhaps matches TRBD2 (6 bases). Germline V gene sequence: CDR1 MNHNS, CDR2 SASEGT. This CDR3 has 15 amino acids.

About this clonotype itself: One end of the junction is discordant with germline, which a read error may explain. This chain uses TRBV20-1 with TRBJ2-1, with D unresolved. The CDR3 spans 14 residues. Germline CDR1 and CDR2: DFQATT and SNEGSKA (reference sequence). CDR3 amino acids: CSSRGWSNHNEQFF. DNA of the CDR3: TGCAGTTCTAGAGGTTGGTCAAACCACAATGAGCAGTTCTTC.

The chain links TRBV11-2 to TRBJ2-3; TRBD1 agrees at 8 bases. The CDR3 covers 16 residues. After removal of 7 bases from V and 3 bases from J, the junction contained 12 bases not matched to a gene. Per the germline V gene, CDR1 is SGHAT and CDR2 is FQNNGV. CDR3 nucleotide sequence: TGTGCCAGCAACCAGCAGGGGGCTGCGAGGACAGATACGCAGTATTTT. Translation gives CASNQQGAARTDTQYF.

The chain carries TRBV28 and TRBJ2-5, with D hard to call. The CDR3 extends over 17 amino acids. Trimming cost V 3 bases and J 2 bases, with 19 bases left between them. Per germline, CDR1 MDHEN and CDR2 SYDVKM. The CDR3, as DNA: TGTGCCAGCAGTTTCCCCATGGGAACAGAAGGACAAGAGACCCAGTACTTC. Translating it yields CASSFPMGTEGQETQYF.

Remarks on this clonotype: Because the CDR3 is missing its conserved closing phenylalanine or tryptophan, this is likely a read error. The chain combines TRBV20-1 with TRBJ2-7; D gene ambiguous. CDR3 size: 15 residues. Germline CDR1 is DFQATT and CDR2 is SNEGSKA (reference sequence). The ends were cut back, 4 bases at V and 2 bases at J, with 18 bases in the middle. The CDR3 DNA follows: TGCAGTGCTACATCAATTGAGCGACCCCCCTACGAGCAGTACTCC. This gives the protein CSATSIERPPYEQYS.

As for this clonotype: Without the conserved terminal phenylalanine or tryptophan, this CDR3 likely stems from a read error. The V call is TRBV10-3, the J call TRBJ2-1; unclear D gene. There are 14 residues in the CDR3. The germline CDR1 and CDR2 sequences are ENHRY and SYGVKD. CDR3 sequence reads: CAISESGEDNKQFS. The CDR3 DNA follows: TGTGCCATCAGTGAGTCTGGGGAAGACAATAAGCAGTTCTCC.

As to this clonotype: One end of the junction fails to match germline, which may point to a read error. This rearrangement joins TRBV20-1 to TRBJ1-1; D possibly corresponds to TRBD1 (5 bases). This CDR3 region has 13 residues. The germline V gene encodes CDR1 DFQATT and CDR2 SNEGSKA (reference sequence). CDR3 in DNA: TGCAGTGCCAGCGGACACGGGCGCACTGAAGCTTCCTTT. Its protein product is CSASGHGRTEASF.

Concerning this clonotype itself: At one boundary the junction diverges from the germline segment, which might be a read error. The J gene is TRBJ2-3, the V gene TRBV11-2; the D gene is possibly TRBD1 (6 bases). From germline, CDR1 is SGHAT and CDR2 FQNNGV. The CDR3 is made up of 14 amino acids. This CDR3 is CDSSLGQFRDTQYF. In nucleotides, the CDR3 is TGTGACAGCAGCTTAGGACAGTTCAGAGATACGCAGTATTTT.

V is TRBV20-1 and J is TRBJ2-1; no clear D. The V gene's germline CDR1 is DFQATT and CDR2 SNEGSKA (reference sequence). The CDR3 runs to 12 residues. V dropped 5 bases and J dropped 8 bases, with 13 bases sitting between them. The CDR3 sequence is CSAPTCEDEQFF. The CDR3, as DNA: TGCAGTGCTCCGACATGTGAGGATGAGCAGTTCTTC.

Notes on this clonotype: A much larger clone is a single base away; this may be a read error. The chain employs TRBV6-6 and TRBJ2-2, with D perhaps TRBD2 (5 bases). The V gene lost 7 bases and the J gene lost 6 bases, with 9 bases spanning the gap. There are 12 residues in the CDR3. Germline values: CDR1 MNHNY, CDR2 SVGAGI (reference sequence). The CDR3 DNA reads TGTGCCAGCACTGTGGGAGCCGGGGAGCTGTTTTTT. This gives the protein CASTVGAGELFF.

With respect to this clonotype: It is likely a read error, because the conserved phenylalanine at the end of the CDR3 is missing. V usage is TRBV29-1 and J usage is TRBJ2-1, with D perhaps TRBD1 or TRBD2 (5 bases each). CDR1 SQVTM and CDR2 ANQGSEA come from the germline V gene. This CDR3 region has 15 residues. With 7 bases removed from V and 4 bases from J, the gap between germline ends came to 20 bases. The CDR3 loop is CSAPNDGTYYNEQFL. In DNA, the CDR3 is TGCAGCGCACCAAATGACGGGACGTATTACAATGAGCAGTTCTTA.

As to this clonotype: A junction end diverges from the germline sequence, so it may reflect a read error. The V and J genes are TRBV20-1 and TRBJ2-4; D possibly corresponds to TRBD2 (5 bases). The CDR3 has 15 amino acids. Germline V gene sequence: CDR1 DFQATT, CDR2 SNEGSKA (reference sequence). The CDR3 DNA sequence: TGCAGTGCTACCCCGGGGATAGGGAGCAAAAACATTCAGTATTTC. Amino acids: CSATPGIGSKNIQYF.

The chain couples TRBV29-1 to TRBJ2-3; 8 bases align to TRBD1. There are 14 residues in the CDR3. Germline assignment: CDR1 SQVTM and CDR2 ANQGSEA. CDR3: CSARTGLLTDKQYF. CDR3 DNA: TGCAGTGCGAGGACAGGGCTTCTCACAGATAAGCAATATTTT.

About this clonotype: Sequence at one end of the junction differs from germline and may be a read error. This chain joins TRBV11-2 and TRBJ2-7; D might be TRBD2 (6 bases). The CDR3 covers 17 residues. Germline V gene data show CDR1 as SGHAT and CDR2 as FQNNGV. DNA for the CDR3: TGTGCCACTAGCTTAGCCGCGGGACGCACGGGGCCCTACGAGCAGTACTTT. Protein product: CATSLAAGRTGPYEQYF.

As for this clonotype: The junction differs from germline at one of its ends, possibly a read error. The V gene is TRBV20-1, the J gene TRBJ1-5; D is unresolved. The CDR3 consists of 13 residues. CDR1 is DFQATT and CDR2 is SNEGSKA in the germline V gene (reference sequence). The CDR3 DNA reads TGTAGTGCTAGGCGTAATAGCAATCAGCCCCAGCATTTT. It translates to CSARRNSNQPQHF.

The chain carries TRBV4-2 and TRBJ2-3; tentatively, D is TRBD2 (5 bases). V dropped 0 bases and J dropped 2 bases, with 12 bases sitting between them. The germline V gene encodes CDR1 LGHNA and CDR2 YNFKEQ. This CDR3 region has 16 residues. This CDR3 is CASSQDWAGTTDTQYF. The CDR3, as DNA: TGTGCCAGCAGCCAAGATTGGGCGGGTACCACAGATACGCAGTATTTT.

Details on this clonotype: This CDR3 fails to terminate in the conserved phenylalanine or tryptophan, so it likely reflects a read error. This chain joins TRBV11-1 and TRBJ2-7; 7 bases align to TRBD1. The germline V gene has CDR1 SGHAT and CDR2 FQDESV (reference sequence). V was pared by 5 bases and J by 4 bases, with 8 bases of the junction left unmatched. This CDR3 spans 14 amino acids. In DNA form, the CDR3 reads TGTGCCAGCAGCCACGGGGACAGCTCATACGAGCAGTACTCC. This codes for CASSHGDSSYEQYS.